This TCR beta chain was sequenced during a study of response to subunit inactivated influenza vaccine. Study-wide results and limits: Authors proposed each seasonal influenza vaccination draws in few new T cells.

V shed 0 bases and J shed 0 bases, with 6 bases lying between them. The CDR3 sequence is 15 residues long. Per germline, CDR1 SGHRS and CDR2 YFSETQ. TCRdb recomputed calls from the RT-PCR reads with MiXCR, one row per CDR3 protein. The profile shows 400,000 to 650,000 distinct CDR3 sequences, roughly 7.9% of them singletons. This clonotype was detected ten times or more. Antigen unknown. The sequence derives from a man aged 50 to 69 who received an inactivated influenza vaccine. Here the sequenced sample was PBMCs from blood, taken around 25 months after vaccination. This rearrangement joins TRBV5-1 to TRBJ2-2; the D is unclear. The CDR3 loop is CASSLVGSNTGELFF. The CDR3 bases are TGCGCCAGCAGCTTGGTTGGTTCGAACACCGGGGAGCTGTTTTTT.